The text below deals with one TCR beta chain. As handled by the study authors: Reference gene primer amplification gave estimated nucleated cell counts. Method: immunoSEQ multiplex PCR; TCRdb's copy keeps in-frame clones and lacks some. V, J and clone size are taken as reported in that table, and D and trimming were inferred from the DNA itself. Of 80,000 to 130,000 clones listed, roughly 87% are singletons. This sample is part of a study of blood T cell repertoires in COVID-19. Overall study context: The United States, Italy and Spain supplied acute and convalescent COVID-19 samples. From T cells, B-cell-depleted T cells, or PBMCs came the material, which was cDNA or gDNA.

The TCR sequence derives from a woman in her fifties or sixties with acute or convalescent COVID-19. The sample consisted of peripheral blood.

CDR3 DNA: TGTGCCAGCAGCGGCGGACAGTTAAACTCTGAAGCTTTCTTT. This encodes CASSGGQLNSEAFF. V is TRBV2 and J is TRBJ1-1; D perhaps matches TRBD1 (6 bases). The CDR3 is 14 residues long. The V end lost 6 bases, the J end lost 6 bases, and 17 bases lay between the germline ends. The V gene's germline CDR1 is SNHLY and CDR2 FYNNEI.